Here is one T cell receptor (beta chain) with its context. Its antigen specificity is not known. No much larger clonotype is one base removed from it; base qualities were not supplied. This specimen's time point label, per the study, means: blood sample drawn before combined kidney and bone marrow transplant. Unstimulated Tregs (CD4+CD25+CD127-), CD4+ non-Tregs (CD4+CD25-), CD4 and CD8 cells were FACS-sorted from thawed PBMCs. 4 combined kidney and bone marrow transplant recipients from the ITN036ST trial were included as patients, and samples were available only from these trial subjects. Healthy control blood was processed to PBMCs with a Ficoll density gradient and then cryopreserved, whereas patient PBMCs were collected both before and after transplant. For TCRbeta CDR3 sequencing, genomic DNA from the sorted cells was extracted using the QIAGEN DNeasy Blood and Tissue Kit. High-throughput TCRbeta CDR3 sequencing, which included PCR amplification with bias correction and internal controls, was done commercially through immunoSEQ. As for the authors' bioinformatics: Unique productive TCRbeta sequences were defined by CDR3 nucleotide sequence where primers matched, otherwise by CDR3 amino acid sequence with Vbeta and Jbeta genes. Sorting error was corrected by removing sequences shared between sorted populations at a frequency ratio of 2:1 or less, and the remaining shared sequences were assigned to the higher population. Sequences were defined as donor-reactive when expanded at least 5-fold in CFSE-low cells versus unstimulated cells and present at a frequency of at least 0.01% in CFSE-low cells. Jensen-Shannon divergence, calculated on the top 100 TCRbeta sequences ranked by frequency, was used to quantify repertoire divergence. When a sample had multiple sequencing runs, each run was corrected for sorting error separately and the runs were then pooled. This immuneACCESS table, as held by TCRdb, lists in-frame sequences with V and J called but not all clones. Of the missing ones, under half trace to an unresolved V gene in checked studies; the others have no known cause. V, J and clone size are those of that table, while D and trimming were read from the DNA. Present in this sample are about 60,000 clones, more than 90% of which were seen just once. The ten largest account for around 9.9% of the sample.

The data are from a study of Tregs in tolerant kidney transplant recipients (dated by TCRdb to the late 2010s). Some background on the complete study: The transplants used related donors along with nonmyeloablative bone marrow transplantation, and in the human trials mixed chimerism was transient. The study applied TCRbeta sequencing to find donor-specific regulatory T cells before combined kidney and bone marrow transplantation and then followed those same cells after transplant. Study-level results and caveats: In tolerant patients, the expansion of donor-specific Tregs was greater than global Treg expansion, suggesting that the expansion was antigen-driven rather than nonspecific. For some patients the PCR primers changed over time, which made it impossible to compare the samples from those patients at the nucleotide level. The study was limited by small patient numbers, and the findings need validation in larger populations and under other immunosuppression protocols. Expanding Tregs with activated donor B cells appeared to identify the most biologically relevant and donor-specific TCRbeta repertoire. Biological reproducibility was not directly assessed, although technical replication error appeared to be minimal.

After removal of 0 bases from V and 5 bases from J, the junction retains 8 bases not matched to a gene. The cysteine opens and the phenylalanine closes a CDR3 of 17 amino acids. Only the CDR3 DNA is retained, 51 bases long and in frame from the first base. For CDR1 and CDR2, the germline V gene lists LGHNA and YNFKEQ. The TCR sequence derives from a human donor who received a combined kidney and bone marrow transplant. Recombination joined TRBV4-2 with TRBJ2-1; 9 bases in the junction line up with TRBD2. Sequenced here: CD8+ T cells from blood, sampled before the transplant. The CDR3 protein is CASSQEFAGGPDNEQFF. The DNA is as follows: TGTGCCAGCAGCCAAGAGTTTGCGGGGGGGCCGGACAATGAGCAGTTCTTC.